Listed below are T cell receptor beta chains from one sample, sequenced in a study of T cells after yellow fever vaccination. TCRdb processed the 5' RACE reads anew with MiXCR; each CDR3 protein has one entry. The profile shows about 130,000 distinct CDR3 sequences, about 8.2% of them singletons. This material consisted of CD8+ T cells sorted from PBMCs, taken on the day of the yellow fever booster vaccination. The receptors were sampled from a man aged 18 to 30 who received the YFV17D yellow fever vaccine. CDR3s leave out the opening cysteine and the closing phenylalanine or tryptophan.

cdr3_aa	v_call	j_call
AISAQGSPLH	TRBV10-3	TRBJ1-6
ASGVGRLPYEQY	TRBV5-4	TRBJ2-7
ASSTGGVLEQY	TRBV5-1	TRBJ2-7
ASSSQGNTEAF	TRBV6-5	TRBJ1-1
AISDGGSIQY	TRBV10-3	TRBJ2-4
ASRPGQGADEQF	TRBV7-9	TRBJ2-1
ASSPLGGSYGYT	TRBV12-3/TRBV12-4	TRBJ1-2
ASSLGRGGTNEQF	TRBV7-2	TRBJ2-1
ASSFQGRSNEKLF	TRBV11-2	TRBJ1-4
ASSGASNSPLH	TRBV6-5	TRBJ1-6
SGRQGGAGELF	TRBV29-1	TRBJ2-2
ASSLGRQGEDTDTQY	TRBV11-2	TRBJ2-3
SARGTILGEKLF	TRBV20-1	TRBJ1-4
ASSEEGPIANYGYT	TRBV2	TRBJ1-2
SVDLNQRNQETQY	TRBV29-1	TRBJ2-5
ASSSNRDSYNSPLH	TRBV27	TRBJ1-6
ASSQLRLAKNIQY	TRBV3-1	TRBJ2-4
ASSFWRGGIDTQY	TRBV12-3/TRBV12-4	TRBJ2-3
SASFPVPTETQY	TRBV20-1	TRBJ2-5
ASSLGAGGGQETQY	TRBV7-8	TRBJ2-5
AGYRGNTGELF	TRBV30	TRBJ2-2
ASSQGAVNTEAF	TRBV4-1	TRBJ1-1
ASSLAGVYGYT	TRBV5-1	TRBJ1-2
ASSQTWAGGYEQY	TRBV4-3	TRBJ2-7
ASSSIGSPLH	TRBV7-2	TRBJ1-6
ASSPGRADNYGYT	TRBV7-9	TRBJ1-2
SARDRESYEQY	TRBV20-1	TRBJ2-7
AISENLAGETQY	TRBV10-3	TRBJ2-5
ASSFSRSNTEAF	TRBV12-3/TRBV12-4	TRBJ1-1
ASSLGSGGVYGYT	TRBV5-1	TRBJ1-2
ASSVAWSSGGLRTGHEQF	TRBV9	TRBJ2-1
SAPVPNQPQH	TRBV20-1	TRBJ1-5
SVEDFPGDLT	TRBV29-1	TRBJ1-2
ASKGRSGQGAGANVLT	TRBV12-3/TRBV12-4	TRBJ2-6
ASSSRQGAKYEQY	TRBV12-3/TRBV12-4	TRBJ2-7
ASSYSGAQY	TRBV6-5	TRBJ2-5
AISENRASTEAF	TRBV10-3	TRBJ1-1
ASLSANYGYT	TRBV6-5	TRBJ1-2
SASGGQSPYGYT	TRBV20-1	TRBJ1-2
ASGARPDTQY	TRBV12-3/TRBV12-4	TRBJ2-3
ASIPESGTYNEQF	TRBV12-3/TRBV12-4	TRBJ2-1
ASSQTHTGELF	TRBV4-1	TRBJ2-2
ATSAGDTEAF	TRBV24-1	TRBJ1-1
ATSDFRGVQETQY	TRBV24-1	TRBJ2-5
ASTSGSETLAKNIQY	TRBV7-9	TRBJ2-4
ASSPGRTQY	TRBV11-2	TRBJ2-5
ATSFWGQGEETQY	TRBV15	TRBJ2-5
ASSPNPRQIEAF	TRBV6-5	TRBJ1-1
ASSPPLARDGKGYT	TRBV7-9	TRBJ1-2
ASSQVGGGGDTQY	TRBV4-1	TRBJ2-3
ASSQARLGVPYGIQY	TRBV4-1	TRBJ2-4
ASSTRVEETQY	TRBV11-1	TRBJ2-5
ASSNGQGLLYNEQF	TRBV27	TRBJ2-1